This TCR beta chain came from a study of OX40 agonist ivuxolimab in advanced cancers. Study as a whole: It was ivuxolimab, an agonistic anti-OX40 (CD134) antibody, that patients were treated with. Participants, 75% to 85% male, averaged around 64 years of age, ranging from about 23 to 79.

Using immunoSEQ multiplex PCR, the repertoire was profiled, and TCRdb retains in-frame clones only, with some absent. The profile shows about 51,000 clones, around 77% of them singletons. The V gene's germline CDR1 is SGDLS and CDR2 YYNGEE. The CDR3 has 14 amino acids. J lost 5 bases, V lost 4 bases, and 7 bases had no gene match. Researchers took blood at baseline, on cycle 4 day 1, and on cycle 7 day 1. This clonotype originated in an adult with an advanced solid tumor such as melanoma, head and neck, liver or kidney cancer. Sequencing was performed on CD4+ or CD8+ T cells sorted from blood, taken in a trial of the OX40 agonist ivuxolimab. This chain links TRBV9 with TRBJ2-7; 9 bases map to TRBD2. The CDR3 protein is CASSPSGLANEQYF. CDR3 sequence (DNA): TGTGCCAGCAGCCCCTCCGGACTAGCGAACGAGCAGTACTTC.